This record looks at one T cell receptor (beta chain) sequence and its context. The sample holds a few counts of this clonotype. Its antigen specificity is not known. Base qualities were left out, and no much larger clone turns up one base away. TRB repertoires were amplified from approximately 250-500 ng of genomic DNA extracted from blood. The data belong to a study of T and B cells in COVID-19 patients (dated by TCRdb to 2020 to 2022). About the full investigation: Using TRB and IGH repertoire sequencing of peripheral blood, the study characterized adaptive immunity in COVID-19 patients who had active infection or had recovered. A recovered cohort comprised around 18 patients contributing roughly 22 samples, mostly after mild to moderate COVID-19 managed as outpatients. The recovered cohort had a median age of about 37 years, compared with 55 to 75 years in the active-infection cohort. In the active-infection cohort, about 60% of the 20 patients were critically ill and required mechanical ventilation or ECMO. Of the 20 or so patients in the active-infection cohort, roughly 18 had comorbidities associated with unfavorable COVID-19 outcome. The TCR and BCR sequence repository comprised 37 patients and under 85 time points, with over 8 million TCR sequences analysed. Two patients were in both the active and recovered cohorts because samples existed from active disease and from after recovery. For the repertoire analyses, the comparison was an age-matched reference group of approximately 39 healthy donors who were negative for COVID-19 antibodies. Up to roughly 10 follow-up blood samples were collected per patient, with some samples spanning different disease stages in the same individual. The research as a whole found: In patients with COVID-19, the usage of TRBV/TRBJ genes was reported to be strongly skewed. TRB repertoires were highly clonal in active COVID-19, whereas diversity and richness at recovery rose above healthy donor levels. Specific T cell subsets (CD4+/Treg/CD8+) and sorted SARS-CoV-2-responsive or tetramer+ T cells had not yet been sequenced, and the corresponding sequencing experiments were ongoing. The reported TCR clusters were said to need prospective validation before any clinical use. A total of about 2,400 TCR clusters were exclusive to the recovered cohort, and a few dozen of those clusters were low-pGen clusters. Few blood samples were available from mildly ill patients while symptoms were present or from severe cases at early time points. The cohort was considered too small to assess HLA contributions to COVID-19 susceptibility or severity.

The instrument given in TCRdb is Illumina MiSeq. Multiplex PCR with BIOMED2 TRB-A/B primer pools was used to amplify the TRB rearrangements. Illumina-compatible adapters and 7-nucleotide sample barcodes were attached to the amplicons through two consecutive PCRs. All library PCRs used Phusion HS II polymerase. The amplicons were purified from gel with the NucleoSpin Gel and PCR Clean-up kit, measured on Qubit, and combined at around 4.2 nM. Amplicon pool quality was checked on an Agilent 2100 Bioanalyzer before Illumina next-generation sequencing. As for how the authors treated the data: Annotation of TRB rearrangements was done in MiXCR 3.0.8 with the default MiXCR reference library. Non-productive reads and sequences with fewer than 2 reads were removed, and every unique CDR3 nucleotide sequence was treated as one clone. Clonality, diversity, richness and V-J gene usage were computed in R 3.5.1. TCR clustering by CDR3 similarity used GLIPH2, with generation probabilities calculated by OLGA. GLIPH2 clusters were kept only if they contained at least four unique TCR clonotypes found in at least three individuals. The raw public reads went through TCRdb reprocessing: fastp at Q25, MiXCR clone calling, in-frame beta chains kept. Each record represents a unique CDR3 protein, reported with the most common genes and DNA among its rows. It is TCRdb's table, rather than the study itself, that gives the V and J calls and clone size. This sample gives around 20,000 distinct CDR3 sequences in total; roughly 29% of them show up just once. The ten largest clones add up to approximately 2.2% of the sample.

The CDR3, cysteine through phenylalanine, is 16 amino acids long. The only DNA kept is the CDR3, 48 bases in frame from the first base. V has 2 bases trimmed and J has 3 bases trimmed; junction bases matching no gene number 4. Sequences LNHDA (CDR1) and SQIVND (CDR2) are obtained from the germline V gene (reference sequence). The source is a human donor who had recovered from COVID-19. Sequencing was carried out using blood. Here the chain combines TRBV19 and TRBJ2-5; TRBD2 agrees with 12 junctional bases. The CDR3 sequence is CASSIYPSGGEETQYF. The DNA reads TGTGCCAGTAGTATATACCCTAGCGGGGGGGAAGAGACCCAGTACTTC.